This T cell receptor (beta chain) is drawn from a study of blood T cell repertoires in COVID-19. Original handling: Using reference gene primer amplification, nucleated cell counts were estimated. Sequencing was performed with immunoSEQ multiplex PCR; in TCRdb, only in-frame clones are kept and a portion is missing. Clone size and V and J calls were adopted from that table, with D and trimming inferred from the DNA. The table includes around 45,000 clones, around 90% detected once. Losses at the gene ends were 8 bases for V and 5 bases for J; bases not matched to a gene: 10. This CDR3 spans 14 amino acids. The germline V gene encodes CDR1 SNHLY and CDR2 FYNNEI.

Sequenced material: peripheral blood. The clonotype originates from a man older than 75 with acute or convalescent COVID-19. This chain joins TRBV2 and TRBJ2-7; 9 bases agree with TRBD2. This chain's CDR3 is CASSLVASGDEQYF. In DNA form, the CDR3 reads TGTGCCAGCTCGCTGGTGGCTAGCGGGGACGAGCAGTACTTC.